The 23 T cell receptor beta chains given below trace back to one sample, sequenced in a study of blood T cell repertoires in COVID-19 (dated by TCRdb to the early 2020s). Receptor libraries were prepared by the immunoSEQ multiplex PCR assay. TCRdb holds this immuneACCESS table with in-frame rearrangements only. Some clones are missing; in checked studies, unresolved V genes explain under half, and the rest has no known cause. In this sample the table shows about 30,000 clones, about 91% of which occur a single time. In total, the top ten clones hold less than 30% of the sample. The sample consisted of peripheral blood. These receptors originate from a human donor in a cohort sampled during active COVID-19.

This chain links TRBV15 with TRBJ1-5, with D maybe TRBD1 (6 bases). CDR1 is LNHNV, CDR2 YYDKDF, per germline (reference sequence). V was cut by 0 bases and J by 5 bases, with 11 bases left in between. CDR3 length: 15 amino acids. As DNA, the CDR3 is TGTGCCACCAGCAGAGATCCCAGGGGCTATCAGCCCCAGCATTTT. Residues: CATSRDPRGYQPQHF. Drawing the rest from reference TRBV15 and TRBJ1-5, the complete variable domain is DAMVIQNPRYQVTQFGKPVTLSCSQTLNHNVMYWYQQKSSQAPKLLFHYYDKDFNNEADTPDNFQSRRPNTSFCFLDIRSPGLGDTAMYLCATSRDPRGYQPQHFGDGTRLSIL.

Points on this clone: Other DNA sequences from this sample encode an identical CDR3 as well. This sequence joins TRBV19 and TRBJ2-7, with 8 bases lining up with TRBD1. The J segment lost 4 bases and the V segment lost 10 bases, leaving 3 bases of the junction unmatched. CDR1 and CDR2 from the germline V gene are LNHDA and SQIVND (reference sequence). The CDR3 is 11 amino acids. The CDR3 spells CATQGAYEQYF. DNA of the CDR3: TGTGCCACCCAGGGGGCATACGAGCAGTACTTC.

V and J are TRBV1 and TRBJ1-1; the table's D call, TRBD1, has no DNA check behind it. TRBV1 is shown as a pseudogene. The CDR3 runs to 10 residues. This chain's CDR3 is CTNWTGEAFF. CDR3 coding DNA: TGCACCAACTGGACAGGGGAAGCTTTCTTT.

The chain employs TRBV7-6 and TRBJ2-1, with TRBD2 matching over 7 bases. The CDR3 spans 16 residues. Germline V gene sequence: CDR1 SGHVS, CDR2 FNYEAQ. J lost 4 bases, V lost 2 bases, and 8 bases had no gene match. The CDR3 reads CASSLRTPGGYNEQFF. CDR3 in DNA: TGTGCCAGCAGCTTACGTACCCCCGGGGGGTACAATGAGCAGTTCTTC.

The CDR3 DNA reads TGCGCCAGCAGACCTAGCGGGGTTAGCACAGATACGCAGTATTTT. Translated, it gives CASRPSGVSTDTQYF. The chain joins TRBV5-1 to TRBJ2-3; 9 bases fit TRBD2. CDR3 length: 15 amino acids. The germline V gene encodes CDR1 SGHRS and CDR2 YFSETQ. The trim removed 5 bases at V and 0 bases at J, leaving 4 bases unmatched. Supplemented by reference TRBV5-1 and TRBJ2-3, the full variable domain reads KAGVTQTPRYLIKTRGQQVTLSCSPISGHRSVSWYQQTPGQGLQFLFEYFSETQRNKGNFPGRFSGRQFSNSRSEMNVSTLELGDSALYLCASRPSGVSTDTQYFGPGTRLTVL.

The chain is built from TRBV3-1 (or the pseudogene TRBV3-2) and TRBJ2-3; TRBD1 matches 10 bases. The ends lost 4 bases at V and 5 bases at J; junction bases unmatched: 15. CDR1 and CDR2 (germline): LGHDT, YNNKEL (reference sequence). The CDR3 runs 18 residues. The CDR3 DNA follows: TGTGCCAGCAGCCCCCTCGGCCGGAGACAGGGGGCATTAGATACGCAGTATTTT. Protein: CASSPLGRRQGALDTQYF.

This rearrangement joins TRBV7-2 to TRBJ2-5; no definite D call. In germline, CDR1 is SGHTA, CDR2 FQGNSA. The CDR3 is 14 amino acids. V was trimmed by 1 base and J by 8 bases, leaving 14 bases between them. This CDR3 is CASSLDVRGGTQYF. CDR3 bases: TGTGCCAGCAGCTTAGACGTCCGTGGCGGTACCCAGTACTTC. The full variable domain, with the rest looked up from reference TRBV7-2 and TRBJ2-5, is GAGVSQSPSNKVTEKGKDVELRCDPISGHTALYWYRQSLGQGLEFLIYFQGNSAPDKSGLPSDRFSAERTGGSVSTLTIQRTQQEDSAVYLCASSLDVRGGTQYFGPGTRLLVL.

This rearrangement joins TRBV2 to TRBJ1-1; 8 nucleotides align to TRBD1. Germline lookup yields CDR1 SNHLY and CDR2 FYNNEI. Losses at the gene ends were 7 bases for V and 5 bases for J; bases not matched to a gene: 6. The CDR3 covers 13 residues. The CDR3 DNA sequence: TGTGCCAGCACCGGCCAGGGGGCAACTGAAGCTTTCTTT. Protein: CASTGQGATEAFF. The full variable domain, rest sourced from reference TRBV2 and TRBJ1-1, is EPEVTQTPSHQVTQMGQEVILRCVPISNHLYFYWYRQILGQKVEFLVSFYNNEISEKSEIFDDQFSVERPDGSNFTLKIRSTKLEDSAMYFCASTGQGATEAFFGQGTRLTVV.

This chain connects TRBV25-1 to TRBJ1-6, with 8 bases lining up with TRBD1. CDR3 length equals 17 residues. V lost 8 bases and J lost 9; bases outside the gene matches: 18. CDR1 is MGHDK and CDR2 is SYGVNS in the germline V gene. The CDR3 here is CASRQGGQVVRGSPLHF. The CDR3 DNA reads TGTGCCAGCCGGCAGGGGGGACAGGTGGTAAGAGGTTCACCCCTCCACTTT.

The CDR3 loop is CASSQMAAGNTIYF. The CDR3 DNA is TGTGCCAGCAGCCAAATGGCAGCTGGAAACACCATATATTTT. V and J are TRBV11-2 and TRBJ1-3, with D unclear. The CDR3 is 14 amino acids. Germline CDR1 is SGHAT and CDR2 is FQNNGV. Trimming took 5 bases from V and 2 from J, leaving 10 bases between them.

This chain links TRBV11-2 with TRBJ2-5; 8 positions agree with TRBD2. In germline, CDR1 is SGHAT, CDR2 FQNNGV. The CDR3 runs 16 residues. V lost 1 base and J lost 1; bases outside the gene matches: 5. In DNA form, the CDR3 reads TGTGCCAGCAGCTTAGTGCGCAGCGGGGGCCAAGAGACCCAGTACTTC. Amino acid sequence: CASSLVRSGGQETQYF.

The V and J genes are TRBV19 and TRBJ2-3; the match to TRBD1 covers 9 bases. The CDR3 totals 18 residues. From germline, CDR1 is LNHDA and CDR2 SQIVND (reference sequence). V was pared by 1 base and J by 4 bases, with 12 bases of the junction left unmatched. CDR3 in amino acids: CASSIAGTGRPRPDTQYF. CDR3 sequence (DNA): TGTGCCAGTAGTATAGCAGGGACAGGGCGGCCCAGGCCAGATACGCAGTATTTT.

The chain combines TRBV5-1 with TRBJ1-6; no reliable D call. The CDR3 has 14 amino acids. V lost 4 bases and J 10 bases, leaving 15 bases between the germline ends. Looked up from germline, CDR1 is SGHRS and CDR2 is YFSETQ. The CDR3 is CASSLVRGDSPLHF. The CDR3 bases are TGCGCCAGCAGCCTGGTCCGGGGAGACTCACCCCTCCACTTT. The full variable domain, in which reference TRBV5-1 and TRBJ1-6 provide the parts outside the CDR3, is KAGVTQTPRYLIKTRGQQVTLSCSPISGHRSVSWYQQTPGQGLQFLFEYFSETQRNKGNFPGRFSGRQFSNSRSEMNVSTLELGDSALYLCASSLVRGDSPLHFGNGTRLTVT.

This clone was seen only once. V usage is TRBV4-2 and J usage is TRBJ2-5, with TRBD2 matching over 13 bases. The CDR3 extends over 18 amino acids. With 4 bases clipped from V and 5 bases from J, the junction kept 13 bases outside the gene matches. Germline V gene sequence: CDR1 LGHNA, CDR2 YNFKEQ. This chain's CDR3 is CASSLTGPGLAGIETQYF. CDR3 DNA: TGTGCCAGCAGCCTTACTGGCCCGGGACTAGCGGGAATTGAGACCCAGTACTTC.

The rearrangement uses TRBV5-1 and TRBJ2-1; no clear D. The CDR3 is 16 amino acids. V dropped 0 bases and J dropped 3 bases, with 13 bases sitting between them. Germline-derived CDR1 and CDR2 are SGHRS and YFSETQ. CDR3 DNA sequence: TGCGCCAGCAGCTTGGGGCAGGAACGGTTCTACAATGAGCAGTTCTTC. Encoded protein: CASSLGQERFYNEQFF. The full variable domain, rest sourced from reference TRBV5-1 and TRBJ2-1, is KAGVTQTPRYLIKTRGQQVTLSCSPISGHRSVSWYQQTPGQGLQFLFEYFSETQRNKGNFPGRFSGRQFSNSRSEMNVSTLELGDSALYLCASSLGQERFYNEQFFGPGTRLTVL.

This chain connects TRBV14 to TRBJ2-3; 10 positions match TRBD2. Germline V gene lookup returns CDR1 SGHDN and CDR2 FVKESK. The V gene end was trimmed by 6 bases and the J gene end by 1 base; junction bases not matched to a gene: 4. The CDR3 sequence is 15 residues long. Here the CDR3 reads CASRKLAGGTDTQYF. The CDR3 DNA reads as TGTGCCAGCAGAAAGCTAGCGGGAGGCACAGATACGCAGTATTTT.

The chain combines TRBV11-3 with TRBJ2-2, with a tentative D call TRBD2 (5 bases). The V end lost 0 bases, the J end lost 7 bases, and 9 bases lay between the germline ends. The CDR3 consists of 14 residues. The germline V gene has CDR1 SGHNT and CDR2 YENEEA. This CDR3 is CASSLDPEGGELFF. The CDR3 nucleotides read TGTGCCAGCAGCTTAGATCCTGAGGGCGGGGAGCTGTTTTTT.

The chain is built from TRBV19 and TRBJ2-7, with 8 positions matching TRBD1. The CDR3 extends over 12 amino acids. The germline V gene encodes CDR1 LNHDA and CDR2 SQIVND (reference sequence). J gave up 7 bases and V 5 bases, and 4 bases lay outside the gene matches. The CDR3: CASSHRGREQYF. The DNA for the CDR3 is TGTGCCAGTAGTCACAGGGGGAGGGAGCAGTACTTC. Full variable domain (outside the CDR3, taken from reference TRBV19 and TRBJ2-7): DGGITQSPKYLFRKEGQNVTLSCEQNLNHDAMYWYRQDPGQGLRLIYYSQIVNDFQKGDIAEGYSVSREKKESFPLTVTSAQKNPTAFYLCASSHRGREQYFGPGTRLTVT.

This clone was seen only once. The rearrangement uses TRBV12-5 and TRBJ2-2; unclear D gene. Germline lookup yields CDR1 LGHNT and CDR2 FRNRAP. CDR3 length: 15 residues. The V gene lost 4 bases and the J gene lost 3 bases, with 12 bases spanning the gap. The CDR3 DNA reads TGTGCTAGTGGTTCCGACTCCACCTACACCGGGGAGCTGTTTTTT. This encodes CASGSDSTYTGELFF.

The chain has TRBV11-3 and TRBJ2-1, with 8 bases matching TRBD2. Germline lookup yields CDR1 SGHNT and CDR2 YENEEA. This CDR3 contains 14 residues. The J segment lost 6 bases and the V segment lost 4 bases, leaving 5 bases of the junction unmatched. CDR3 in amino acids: CASSSGLAGNEQFF. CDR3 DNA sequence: TGTGCCAGCAGCTCCGGACTAGCTGGCAATGAGCAGTTCTTC. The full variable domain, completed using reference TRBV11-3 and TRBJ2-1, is EAGVVQSPRYKIIEKKQPVAFWCNPISGHNTLYWYLQNLGQGPELLIRYENEEAVDDSQLPKDRFSAERLKGVDSTLKIQPAELGDSAVYLCASSSGLAGNEQFFGPGTRLTVL.

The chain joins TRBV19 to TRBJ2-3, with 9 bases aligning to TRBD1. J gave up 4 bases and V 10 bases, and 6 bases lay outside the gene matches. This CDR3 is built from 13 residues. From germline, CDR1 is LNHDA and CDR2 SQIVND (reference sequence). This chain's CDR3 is CATGTGIPDTQYF. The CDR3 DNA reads TGTGCCACCGGGACAGGGATCCCAGATACGCAGTATTTT.

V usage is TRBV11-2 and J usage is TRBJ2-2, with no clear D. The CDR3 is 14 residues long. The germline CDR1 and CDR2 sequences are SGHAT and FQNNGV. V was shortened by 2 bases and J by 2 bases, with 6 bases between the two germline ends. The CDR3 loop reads CASSLNSNTGELFF. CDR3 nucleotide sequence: TGTGCCAGCAGCTTAAACAGCAACACCGGGGAGCTGTTTTTT.

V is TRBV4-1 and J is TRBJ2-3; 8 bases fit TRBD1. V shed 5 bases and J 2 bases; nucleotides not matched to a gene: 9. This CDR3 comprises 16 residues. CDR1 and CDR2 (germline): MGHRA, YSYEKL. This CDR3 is CASSALGQEVTDTQYF. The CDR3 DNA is TGCGCCAGCAGCGCCCTGGGACAGGAGGTCACAGATACGCAGTATTTT.